Listed here are 9 T cell receptor beta chains from one sample, sequenced in a study of cytomegalovirus exposure and HLA in healthy donors. Primers included in the PCR were 60 Vbeta and 13 Jbeta primers. The protocol was immunoSEQ multiplex PCR, while the TCRdb copy is restricted to in-frame clones and leaves out a portion. The data contain around 100,000 clones, around 82% of them singletons. Sequencing was done on a sample of PBMCs. Receptor source: a woman between 18 and 29 years old in good health and CMV-seropositive.

V is TRBV30 and J is TRBJ2-7; TRBD1 matches 10 bases. The CDR3 is made up of 16 amino acids. V lost 2 bases to trimming and J lost 6 bases; unmatched junction nucleotides: 13. In germline, CDR1 is GTSNPN, CDR2 SVGIG (reference sequence). The CDR3 sequence is CAWSSSGTGEYREQYF. The CDR3 DNA follows: TGTGCCTGGAGTAGTTCCGGGACAGGGGAATACCGCGAGCAGTACTTC.

This chain connects TRBV29-1 to TRBJ2-1; D possibly corresponds to TRBD2 (6 bases). The CDR3 has 13 amino acids. V lost 2 bases and J lost 7, with 12 bases in between. Germline values: CDR1 SQVTM, CDR2 ANQGSEA. CDR3 residues: CSVEFRRENEQFF. The CDR3 bases are TGCAGCGTTGAATTTAGACGGGAGAATGAGCAGTTCTTC.

The rearrangement links TRBV7-6 to TRBJ2-2, with TRBD1 matching 11 bases. J gave up 6 bases and V 4 bases, and 1 base lay outside the gene matches. Germline lookup yields CDR1 SGHVS and CDR2 FNYEAQ. The CDR3 spans 14 residues. The CDR3 bases are TGTGCCAGCAGCTCGGGACAGGGGGCCGGGGAGCTGTTTTTT. This sequence encodes CASSSGQGAGELFF.

The genes are TRBV5-1 and TRBJ1-4; D perhaps matches TRBD1 (5 bases). Germline V gene data show CDR1 as SGHRS and CDR2 as YFSETQ. V was shortened by 0 bases and J by 0 bases, with 15 bases between the two germline ends. The CDR3 is 18 residues long. CDR3 region: CASSLAGMVGATNEKLFF. The DNA of the CDR3 is TGCGCCAGCAGCTTGGCCGGTATGGTAGGGGCAACTAATGAAAAACTGTTTTTT.

V and J are TRBV4-3 and TRBJ2-7, with 12 bases fitting TRBD2. CDR1 and CDR2 from the germline V gene are LGHNA and YSLEER. With 4 bases clipped from V and 5 bases from J, the junction kept 6 bases outside the gene matches. CDR3 length: 15 amino acids. The CDR3 bases are TGCGCCAGCAGCCGCGGACTAGCGGGATCAAACGAGCAGTACTTC. This codes for CASSRGLAGSNEQYF.

The chain joins TRBV28 to TRBJ1-4; 8 bases align to TRBD1. This CDR3 is built from 15 residues. Per the germline V gene, CDR1 is MDHEN and CDR2 is SYDVKM. The V gene end was trimmed by 4 bases and the J gene end by 8 bases; junction bases not matched to a gene: 9. As DNA, the CDR3 is TGTGCCAGCAGTTCAGAAGGACAGGGTGGGGAAAAACTGTTTTTT. Its translation: CASSSEGQGGEKLFF.

As to this clone: Other DNA variants within this sample encode the same CDR3. The chain links TRBV5-6 to TRBJ1-5; 9 bases align to TRBD1. V lost 0 bases and J lost 6; bases outside the gene matches: 1. Germline V CDR1 and CDR2: SGHDT, YYEEEE. The CDR3 runs to 14 residues. The DNA of the CDR3 is TGTGCCAGCAGCTTGGGACAGGGGGGTCAGCCCCAGCATTTT. It yields the protein CASSLGQGGQPQHF.

The genes are TRBV19 and TRBJ2-2; 8 bases match TRBD1. V shed 5 bases and J 4 bases; nucleotides not matched to a gene: 9. CDR1 is LNHDA and CDR2 is SQIVND in the germline V gene (reference sequence). The CDR3 runs to 16 residues. The CDR3 region is CASSEGTGLFTGELFF. CDR3 in DNA: TGTGCCAGTAGTGAAGGGACAGGACTCTTCACCGGGGAGCTGTTTTTT.

This sequence joins TRBV6-4 and TRBJ2-1; weak D call: TRBD1 (6 bases). This CDR3 has 13 residues. V was pared by 2 bases and J by 7 bases, with 9 bases between. CDR1 and CDR2 from the germline V gene are MRHNA and SNTAGT. CDR3 sequence reads: CASSDGRGNEQFF. The CDR3 DNA is TGTGCCAGCAGTGACGGCAGGGGAAATGAGCAGTTCTTC.